This passage covers 27 T cell receptor beta chains from one sample sequenced in a study of blood T cell repertoires in COVID-19. The method was immunoSEQ multiplex PCR; TCRdb's version includes in-frame clones alone and lacks a portion of them. The table includes about 200,000 clones, just over 90% detected once. The sample taken for sequencing was peripheral blood. These receptors came from a man aged 25 to 45 with acute or convalescent COVID-19.

J is TRBJ2-7 and V is TRBV28; a possible D gene is TRBD1 (6 bases). The CDR3 length is 13 residues. CDR1 and CDR2 from the germline V gene are MDHEN and SYDVKM. Trimming removed 6 bases from V and 9 bases from J, with 18 bases in between. The CDR3 DNA reads as TGTGCCAGCAGGTGGGCAGGGGAAAGCCCGCAGTACTTC. Protein sequence: CASRWAGESPQYF.

This chain links TRBV18 with TRBJ2-7; D is uncertain. The CDR3 has 13 amino acids. V lost 0 bases to trimming and J lost 3 bases, with 6 bases between them. Germline V gives CDR1 KGHSH, CDR2 LQKENI. The CDR3 DNA reads as TGTGCCAGCTCACCACCGGGCAGCTACGAGCAGTACTTC. Its protein product is CASSPPGSYEQYF.

CDR3 bases: TGCGCCAGCAGCTTGTCGGGGATGAACACTGAAGCTTTCTTT. Residues: CASSLSGMNTEAFF. This chain uses TRBV5-1 with TRBJ1-1; D call uncertain. This CDR3 is built from 14 residues. Germline-derived CDR1 and CDR2 are SGHRS and YFSETQ. Trimming took off 1 base at V and 0 bases at J, with 7 bases between the two ends.

This chain connects TRBV3-1 (or the pseudogene TRBV3-2) to TRBJ2-1; TRBD2 matches at 13 bases. The J segment lost 0 bases and the V segment lost 6 bases, leaving 14 bases of the junction unmatched. This CDR3 has 20 residues. CDR1 and CDR2 (germline): LGHDT, YNNKEL (reference sequence). The CDR3 here is CASSPGLAGESVSSYNEQFF. The CDR3 coding sequence is TGTGCCAGCAGTCCAGGACTAGCGGGAGAGTCAGTGAGCTCCTACAATGAGCAGTTCTTC.

Notes on this clone: A read error may account for a junction end that differs from germline. The gene calls are TRBV5-4 and TRBJ2-1, with TRBD1 as a possible D gene (7 bases). Per germline, CDR1 SGHNT and CDR2 YYREEE (reference sequence). The CDR3 covers 14 residues. CDR3 in DNA: TGTGCCATCCAGGGGGGCCTAGCCTATAATGAGCAGTTCTTC. As protein: CAIQGGLAYNEQFF.

Comment on this clone: The sample has other DNA sequences that encode this CDR3 too. The J gene is TRBJ1-1, the V gene TRBV29-1, with 7 bases identical to TRBD1. V shed 4 bases and J 4 bases; nucleotides not matched to a gene: 6. Germline assignment: CDR1 SQVTM and CDR2 ANQGSEA. This CDR3 contains 13 residues. CDR3 loop: CSVALSGGTEAFF. DNA for the CDR3: TGCAGCGTTGCACTCTCAGGGGGCACTGAAGCTTTCTTT.

The V and J genes are TRBV3-1 (or the pseudogene TRBV3-2) and TRBJ2-2; 11 bases map to TRBD2. CDR3 size: 15 residues. Germline CDR1 LGHDT, CDR2 YNNKEL (reference sequence). Trimming cost V 4 bases and J 5 bases; bases outside gene matches: 3. The CDR3 coding sequence is TGTGCCAGCAGCCCCCCTAGCGGGGGGACCGGGGAGCTGTTTTTT. This encodes CASSPPSGGTGELFF.

The CDR3 nucleotides read TGCGCCAGCCTTGGGCTAGCGGGATCAACCGGGGAGCTGTTTTTT. This translates into CASLGLAGSTGELFF. V and J are TRBV5-1 and TRBJ2-2; 9 bases match TRBD2. Germline V gene data show CDR1 as SGHRS and CDR2 as YFSETQ. The CDR3 spans 15 residues. V gave up 7 bases and J gave up 5 bases; unmatched junction bases: 9.

The CDR3 nucleotides read TGTGCCAGCAGTTTATCTCGGGGGGGAGAGACCCAGTACTTC. Translation: CASSLSRGGETQYF. This chain connects TRBV27 to TRBJ2-5, with 8 bases lining up with TRBD2. V gave up 0 bases and J gave up 4 bases; unmatched junction bases: 1. CDR1 and CDR2 (germline): MNHEY, SMNVEV (reference sequence). This CDR3 region has 14 residues.

J is TRBJ1-3 and V is TRBV5-1, with 7 bases matching TRBD1. CDR3 length: 14 residues. V shed 4 bases and J 2 bases; nucleotides not matched to a gene: 3. Germline loops: CDR1 SGHRS, CDR2 YFSETQ. The CDR3 DNA is TGCGCCAGCAGCAACACAGGGGCTGGAAACACCATATATTTT. Its protein product is CASSNTGAGNTIYF.

The chain joins TRBV15 to TRBJ2-1; TRBD2 might be the D (5 bases). Trimming removed 3 bases at V and 7 bases at J, with 13 bases between. CDR3 length equals 14 residues. Germline values: CDR1 LNHNV, CDR2 YYDKDF (reference sequence). CDR3 bases: TGTGCCACCAGCAGGCGCGGGCCGGAAAATGAGCAGTTCTTC. Translation gives CATSRRGPENEQFF.

The chain couples TRBV7-3 to TRBJ1-1, with D perhaps matching TRBD1 (5 bases). Germline V gene data show CDR1 as SGHTA and CDR2 as FQGTGA. The CDR3 sequence is 14 residues long. V was trimmed by 5 bases and J by 5 bases, leaving 15 bases between them. The DNA of the CDR3 is TGTGCCAGCAGCGCGGGACCGAGTGAGACTGAAGCTTTCTTT. Its protein product is CASSAGPSETEAFF.

The rearrangement uses TRBV28 and TRBJ1-5; 8 nucleotides agree with TRBD1. This CDR3 comprises 15 residues. V shed 6 bases and J 3 bases; nucleotides not matched to a gene: 7. The germline CDR1 and CDR2 sequences are MDHEN and SYDVKM. The chain's CDR3 is CASSYRGGSNQPQHF. For the CDR3, the DNA is TGTGCCAGCAGCTACAGGGGGGGGTCCAATCAGCCCCAGCATTTT. Together with reference TRBV28 and TRBJ1-5, the CDR3 gives the full variable domain: DVKVTQSSRYLVKRTGEKVFLECVQDMDHENMFWYRQDPGLGLRLIYFSYDVKMKEKGDIPEGYSVSREKKERFSLILESASTNQTSMYLCASSYRGGSNQPQHFGDGTRLSIL.

This clone has only one observation. V and J are TRBV11-2 and TRBJ2-5; no clear D. This CDR3 contains 13 residues. Germline V gives CDR1 SGHAT, CDR2 FQNNGV. The germline V and J ends were trimmed by 1 base and 2 bases, with 5 bases remaining between them. CDR3 nucleotide sequence: TGTGCCAGCAGCTTAGTTAGTCAAGAGACCCAGTACTTC. Residues: CASSLVSQETQYF.

CDR3: CASRLRGGGSNQPQHF. In DNA, the CDR3 is TGTGCCAGCAGACTAAGGGGAGGGGGTAGCAATCAGCCCCAGCATTTT. The rearrangement uses TRBV7-8 and TRBJ1-5, with D possibly matching TRBD1 (6 bases). V lost 6 bases and J lost 0, with 15 bases in between. The V gene's germline CDR1 is SGHVS and CDR2 FQNEAQ. The CDR3 spans 16 residues.

V usage is TRBV5-1 and J usage is TRBJ2-3; 13 bases are a match to TRBD2. The CDR3 sequence is 15 residues long. V dropped 6 bases and J dropped 1; count of bases not matched to a gene: 2. Germline CDR1 SGHRS, CDR2 YFSETQ. The CDR3 loop reads CASKLAGGGTDTQYF. DNA for the CDR3: TGCGCCAGCAAACTAGCGGGAGGGGGCACAGATACGCAGTATTTT.

The rearrangement uses TRBV9 and TRBJ1-5, with 9 bases identical to TRBD1. Looked up from germline, CDR1 is SGDLS and CDR2 is YYNGEE. The CDR3 is 16 amino acids. J lost 1 base, V lost 0 bases, and 2 bases had no gene match. The CDR3 loop reads CASSVGDRVSNQPQHF. CDR3 bases: TGTGCCAGCAGCGTAGGGGACAGGGTCAGCAATCAGCCCCAGCATTTT.

The V and J genes are TRBV5-5 and TRBJ1-5; D may be TRBD1 (6 bases). This CDR3 spans 15 amino acids. V was cut by 4 bases and J by 5 bases, with 16 bases left in between. Per germline, CDR1 SGHKS and CDR2 YYEKEE (reference sequence). The CDR3 loop is CASSEDSGWHQPQHF. The CDR3, as DNA: TGTGCCAGCAGCGAGGACAGTGGCTGGCATCAGCCCCAGCATTTT.

The chain uses TRBV7-8 and TRBJ1-3; no clear D. The CDR3 runs to 14 residues. V was cut by 5 bases and J by 0 bases, with 8 bases left in between. Germline V gene data show CDR1 as SGHVS and CDR2 as FQNEAQ. The CDR3 reads CASSRGSSGNTIYF. CDR3 sequence (DNA): TGTGCCAGCAGCCGAGGCAGCTCTGGAAACACCATATATTTT.

This chain connects TRBV28 to TRBJ1-4, with a possible D match to TRBD1 (5 bases). The CDR3 is made up of 15 amino acids. V was shortened by 3 bases and J by 4 bases, with 12 bases between the two germline ends. Per the germline V gene, CDR1 is MDHEN and CDR2 is SYDVKM. CDR3 in DNA: TGTGCCAGCAGTTTGTGGGGACTAAATAATGAAAAACTGTTTTTT. Amino acids: CASSLWGLNNEKLFF.

The chain couples TRBV5-1 to TRBJ2-7, with 12 nucleotides matching TRBD2. This CDR3 has 15 amino acids. CDR1 and CDR2 from the germline V gene are SGHRS and YFSETQ. J gave up 1 base and V 4 bases, and 3 bases lay outside the gene matches. The DNA of the CDR3 is TGCGCCAGCAGCGTGACTAGCGGGAGATCCTACGAGCAGTACTTC. Translation: CASSVTSGRSYEQYF.

The chain joins TRBV28 to TRBJ1-4; TRBD1 matches at 7 bases. V lost 2 bases to trimming and J lost 6 bases; unmatched junction nucleotides: 3. Germline lookup yields CDR1 MDHEN and CDR2 SYDVKM. The CDR3 runs to 14 residues. CDR3 amino acids: CASSLAGGDEKLFF. CDR3 DNA sequence: TGTGCCAGCAGTTTAGCAGGGGGAGATGAAAAACTGTTTTTT. The full variable domain, completed using reference TRBV28 and TRBJ1-4, is DVKVTQSSRYLVKRTGEKVFLECVQDMDHENMFWYRQDPGLGLRLIYFSYDVKMKEKGDIPEGYSVSREKKERFSLILESASTNQTSMYLCASSLAGGDEKLFFGSGTQLSVL.

In nucleotides, the CDR3 is TGTGCCAGCAGCCAGCGAATCAATCAGCCCCAGCATTTT. Amino acids: CASSQRINQPQHF. V is TRBV3-1 (or the pseudogene TRBV3-2) and J is TRBJ1-5; D call uncertain. In germline, CDR1 is LGHDT, CDR2 YNNKEL (reference sequence). Trimming removed 3 bases at V and 3 bases at J, with 6 bases between. CDR3 length: 13 residues.

This clone appeared a few times. The chain's CDR3 is CAQDRGSSYEQYF. The DNA for the CDR3 is TGTGCACAGGACAGGGGAAGTTCCTACGAGCAGTACTTC. V gene TRBV30 combines with J gene TRBJ2-7; 9 nucleotides align to TRBD1. This CDR3 contains 13 residues. Germline CDR1 is GTSNPN and CDR2 is SVGIG (reference sequence).

This clone was recorded once. The same CDR3 arises from other DNA sequences in this sample as well. The rearrangement uses TRBV7-9 and TRBJ1-5; 9 positions agree with TRBD1. Germline CDR1 is SEHNR and CDR2 is FQNEAQ (reference sequence). V shed 5 bases and J 6 bases; nucleotides not matched to a gene: 5. This CDR3 contains 14 residues. DNA of the CDR3: TGTGCCAGCAGCCCTGACAGGGGGAGTCAGCCCCAGCATTTT. Translation gives CASSPDRGSQPQHF.

The rearrangement links TRBV5-4 to TRBJ1-1, with no clear D. CDR3 size: 15 residues. Trimming cost V 4 bases and J 0 bases, with 13 bases left between them. Germline lookup yields CDR1 SGHNT and CDR2 YYREEE (reference sequence). The CDR3 DNA reads TGTGCCAGCAGCGACCAGCGAGGTTTGAACACTGAAGCTTTCTTT. Its protein product is CASSDQRGLNTEAFF.

The chain uses TRBV7-8 and TRBJ2-3; the match to TRBD1 covers 10 bases. Germline CDR1 SGHVS, CDR2 FQNEAQ. With V trimmed by 1 base and J by 8 bases, 9 bases remained unmatched. The CDR3 extends over 16 amino acids. Here the CDR3 DNA reads TGTGCCAGCAGCTTAGTACCCGGGACAGGGGCAGTTACGCAGTATTTT. Translating gives CASSLVPGTGAVTQYF. Variable domain in full (rest from reference TRBV7-8 and TRBJ2-3): GAGVSQSPRYKVAKRGQDVALRCDPISGHVSLFWYQQALGQGPEFLTYFQNEAQLDKSGLPSDRFFAERPEGSVSTLKIQRTQQEDSAVYLCASSLVPGTGAVTQYFGPGTRLTVL.